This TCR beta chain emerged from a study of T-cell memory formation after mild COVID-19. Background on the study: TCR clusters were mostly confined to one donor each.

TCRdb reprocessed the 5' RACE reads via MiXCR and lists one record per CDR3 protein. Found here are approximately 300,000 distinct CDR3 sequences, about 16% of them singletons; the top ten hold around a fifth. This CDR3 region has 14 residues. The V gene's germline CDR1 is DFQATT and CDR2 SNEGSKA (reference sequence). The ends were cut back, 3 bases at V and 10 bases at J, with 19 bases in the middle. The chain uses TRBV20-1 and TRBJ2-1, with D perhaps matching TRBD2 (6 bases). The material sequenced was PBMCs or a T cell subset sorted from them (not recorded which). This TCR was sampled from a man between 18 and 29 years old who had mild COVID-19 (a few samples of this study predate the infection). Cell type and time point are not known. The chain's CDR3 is CSARPDYDFHEQFF. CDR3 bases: TGCAGTGCTAGGCCGGACTACGACTTTCACGAGCAGTTCTTC.